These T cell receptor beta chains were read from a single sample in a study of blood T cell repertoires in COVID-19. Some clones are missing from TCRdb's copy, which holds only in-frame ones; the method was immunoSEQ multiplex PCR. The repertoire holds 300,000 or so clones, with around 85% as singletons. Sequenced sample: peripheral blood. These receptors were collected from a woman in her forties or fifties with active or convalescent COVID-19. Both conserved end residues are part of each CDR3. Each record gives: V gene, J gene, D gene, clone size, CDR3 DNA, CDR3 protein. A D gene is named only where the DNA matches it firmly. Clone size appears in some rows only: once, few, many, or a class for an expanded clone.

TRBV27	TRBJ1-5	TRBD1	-	TGTGCCAGCAGTTTGAGACAGGGGGCGGATAGCAATCAGCCCCAGCATTTT	CASSLRQGADSNQPQHF
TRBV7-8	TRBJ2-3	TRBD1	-	TGTGCCAGCAGCACCGGGGGGACAGGGAGGTCAGATACGCAGTATTTT	CASSTGGTGRSDTQYF
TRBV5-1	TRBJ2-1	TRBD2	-	TGCGCCAGCAGCTCTCGGACTAGCGGGAGTTATGAGCAGTTCTTC	CASSSRTSGSYEQFF
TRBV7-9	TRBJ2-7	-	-	TGTGCCAGCAGCTTTCGCGACAGGCGCGAGCAGTACTTC	CASSFRDRREQYF
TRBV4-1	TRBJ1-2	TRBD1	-	TGCGCCAGCAGCCTCAGGGGGGTCTACACCTTC	CASSLRGVYTF
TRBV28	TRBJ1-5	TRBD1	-	TGTGCCAGCACCCTCCGGAGTAGGGGGCGCGTTATCCAACAGCCCCAGCATTTT	CASTLRSRGRVIQQPQHF
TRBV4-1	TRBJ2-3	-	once	TGCGCCAGCAGCCAAGATGGGGGCGGCTACACAGATACGCAGTATTTT	CASSQDGGGYTDTQYF
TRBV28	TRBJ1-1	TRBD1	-	TGTGCCAGCAGTCCAGGGACAGGGGATTTCACTGAAGCTTTCTTT	CASSPGTGDFTEAFF
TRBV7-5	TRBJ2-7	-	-	TGTGTCAGAAGCCGACAGTTCTCCTACGAGCAGTACTTC	CVRSRQFSYEQYF
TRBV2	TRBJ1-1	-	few	TGTGCCAGCAGTGTAAAAAGGACAGCACATGAAGCTTTCTTT	CASSVKRTAHEAFF
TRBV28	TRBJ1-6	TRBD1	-	TGTGCCAGCATAGGACAGGGCGTCGGTGGCTATTCACCCCTCCACTTT	CASIGQGVGGYSPLHF
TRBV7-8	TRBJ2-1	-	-	TGTGCCAGCAGCTCCTTCGGGGGAGTTGACTACAATGAGCAGTTCTTC	CASSSFGGVDYNEQFF
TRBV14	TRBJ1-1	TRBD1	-	TGTGCCAGCAGCTCCCGGACAGGGAGGTACACTGAAGCTTTCTTT	CASSSRTGRYTEAFF
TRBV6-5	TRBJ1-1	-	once	TGTGCCAGCAGTTATAGCCCACAGAACACTGAAGCTTTCTTT	CASSYSPQNTEAFF
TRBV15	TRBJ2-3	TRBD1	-	TGTGCCACCAGCAGAGAATCCGCCGGGACAGGGGAGGCAGATACGCAGTATTTT	CATSRESAGTGEADTQYF
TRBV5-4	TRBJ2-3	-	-	TGTGCCAGCAGAAGACTATTCACAGATACGCAGTATTTT	CASRRLFTDTQYF
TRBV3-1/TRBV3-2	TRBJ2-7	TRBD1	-	TGTGCCAGCAGCCAGGCCGGGACAGGGACTTCCTACGAGCAGTACTTC	CASSQAGTGTSYEQYF
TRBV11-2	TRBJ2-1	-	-	TGTGCCAGCAGCTCGGAGACTAGTTCCTACAATGAGCAGTTCTTC	CASSSETSSYNEQFF
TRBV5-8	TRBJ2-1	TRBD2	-	TGTGCCAGCAGCCGGTGGGAGGGCCTGAGGAATGAGCAGTTCTTC	CASSRWEGLRNEQFF
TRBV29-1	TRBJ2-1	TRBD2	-	TGCAGCGTTGAAAGGAGCGGGAGAGGCTATGAGCAGTTCTTC	CSVERSGRGYEQFF
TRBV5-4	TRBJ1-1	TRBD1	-	TGTGCCAGCAGCCAGGGACAGGTGGGGAGCACTGAAGCTTTCTTT	CASSQGQVGSTEAFF
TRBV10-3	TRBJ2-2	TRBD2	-	TGTGCCATCAGGTCGGGACTAGCGGGCGACACCGGGGAGCTGTTTTTT	CAIRSGLAGDTGELFF
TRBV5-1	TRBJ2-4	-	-	TGCGCCAGCAGCTTGGTTGGGTGGGAGGCGGACATTCAGTACTTC	CASSLVGWEADIQYF
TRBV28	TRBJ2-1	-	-	TGTGCCAGCAAAATAGGGGGTCCGGGCTACAATGAGCAGTTCTTC	CASKIGGPGYNEQFF
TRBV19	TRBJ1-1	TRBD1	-	TGTGCCAGTAGTTCGAGACAGGGTGGAGGGACTGAAGCTTTCTTT	CASSSRQGGGTEAFF
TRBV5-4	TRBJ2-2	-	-	TGTGCCAGCAGCCCTCGGGACGCGGGATGGGGGGAGCTGTTTTTT	CASSPRDAGWGELFF
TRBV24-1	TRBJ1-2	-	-	TGTGCCACCAGTGATACGACCTCAGGGATCTATGGCTACACCTTC	CATSDTTSGIYGYTF
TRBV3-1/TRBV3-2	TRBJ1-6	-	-	TGTGCCAGCAGCCCCTGGGGGGGTGAAGAGTCACCCCTCCACTTT	CASSPWGGEESPLHF
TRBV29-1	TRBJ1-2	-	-	TGCAGCGTTGGTGGGGGGGAGGGCTATGGCTACACCTTC	CSVGGGEGYGYTF
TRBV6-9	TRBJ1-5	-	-	TGTGCCCCTTCCTTCGGGAGCCATATCCATAGCAATCAGCCCCAGCATTTT	CAPSFGSHIHSNQPQHF
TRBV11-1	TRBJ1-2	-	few	TGTGCCAGCAGCCCGGACACAAACTATGGCTACACCTTC	CASSPDTNYGYTF
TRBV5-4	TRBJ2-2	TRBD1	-	TGTGCCAGCAGCGACCAGGGGGCCGGGGAGCTGTTTTTT	CASSDQGAGELFF
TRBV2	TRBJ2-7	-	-	TGTGCCAGCAGTGAAGTCTTTCGGGAGCAGTACTTC	CASSEVFREQYF
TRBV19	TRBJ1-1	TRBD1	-	TGTGCCAGTAGTCCCAGGGGGCTGGCTGAAGCTTTCTTT	CASSPRGLAEAFF
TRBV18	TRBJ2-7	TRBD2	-	TGTGCCAGCTTCACCACCGCGGGGGAGGGTGAGCAGTACTTC	CASFTTAGEGEQYF
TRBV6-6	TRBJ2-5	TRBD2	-	TGTGCCAGCAGTTACCGGGGGGGATTGGAGACCCAGTACTTC	CASSYRGGLETQYF
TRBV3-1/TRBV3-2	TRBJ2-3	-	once	TGTGCCAGCAGCCCTCGTGGACTTATCACAGATACGCAGTATTTT	CASSPRGLITDTQYF
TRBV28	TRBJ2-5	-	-	TGTGCCAGCAGGACAGAGTACCAAGAGACCCAGTACTTC	CASRTEYQETQYF
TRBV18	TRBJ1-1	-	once	TGTGCCAGCTCACGACTCTTTACGAACACTGAAGCTTTCTTT	CASSRLFTNTEAFF
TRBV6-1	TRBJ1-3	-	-	TGTGCCAGCAGTGACGCAGGGAAAGGAAACACCATATATTTT	CASSDAGKGNTIYF
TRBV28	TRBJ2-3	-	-	TGTGCCAGCAGTTTTCATCAGGGCAGAGCAGATACGCAGTATTTT	CASSFHQGRADTQYF
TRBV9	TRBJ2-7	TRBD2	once	TGTGCCCGCAGCGGCGGGGGGCGGGGAGAAACCTACGAGCAGTACTTC	CARSGGGRGETYEQYF
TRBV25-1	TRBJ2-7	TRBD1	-	TGTGCCAGCAGGCCGATGGGACAGGGCTACGAGCAGTACTTC	CASRPMGQGYEQYF
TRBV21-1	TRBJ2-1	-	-	TGTGCCAGCAATACTTACCGGGACAGGGTTACGAATGAGCAGTTCTTC	CASNTYRDRVTNEQFF
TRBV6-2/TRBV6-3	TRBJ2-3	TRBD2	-	TGTGCCAGCAGTTACTCGACCCCTCTAGCGGGGGTCACAGATACGCAGTATTTT	CASSYSTPLAGVTDTQYF
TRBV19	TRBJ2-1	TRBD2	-	TGTGCCAGTAGTGGAGGACTAGCGGGAGTGGCCAATGAGCAGTTCTTC	CASSGGLAGVANEQFF
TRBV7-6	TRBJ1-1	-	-	TGTGCCAGCAGCTCCACCCAGGTTGACACTGAAGCTTTCTTT	CASSSTQVDTEAFF
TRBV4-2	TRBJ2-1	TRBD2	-	TGTGCCAGCAGCCAAGATCGGCCGGGAGGCTCCTACAATGAGCAGTTCTTC	CASSQDRPGGSYNEQFF
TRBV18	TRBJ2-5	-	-	TGTGCCAGCTCACCACTAACGGGCCAAGAGACCCAGTACTTC	CASSPLTGQETQYF
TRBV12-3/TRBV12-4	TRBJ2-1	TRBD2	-	TGTGCCAGCAGTTCCCTCGGGGAGGGTGAGCAGTTCTTC	CASSSLGEGEQFF
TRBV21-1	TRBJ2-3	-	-	TGTGCCAGCAGCAAAGAGGGACCCCCGCAGGGGGCGGATGATAGGCCAGGTGGGGATACGCAGTATTTT	CASSKEGPPQGADDRPGGDTQYF
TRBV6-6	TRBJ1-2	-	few	TGTGCCAGCACCCGGACAGCTCTTGGGTATGGCTACACCTTC	CASTRTALGYGYTF
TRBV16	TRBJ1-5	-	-	TGTGCCAGCAGCCTTAGACGCCGGGGGGGCAATCAGCCCCAGCATTTT	CASSLRRRGGNQPQHF
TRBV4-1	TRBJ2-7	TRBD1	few	TGCGCCAGCAGCCAAGATGGGACAGGACTCTACGAGCAGTACTTC	CASSQDGTGLYEQYF
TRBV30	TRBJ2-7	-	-	TGTGCCTGGAGCAACCTGGGAGACGAGCAGTACTTC	CAWSNLGDEQYF
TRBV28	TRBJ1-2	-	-	TGTGCCAGCACCCCCGTCGAGGGTAGTAGCTACACCTTC	CASTPVEGSSYTF
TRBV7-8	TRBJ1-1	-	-	TGTGCCAGCAGCTTGTCACAGGGACCCGATGAAGCTTTCTTT	CASSLSQGPDEAFF
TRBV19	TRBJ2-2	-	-	TGTGCCAGTAGTATCGGGGGACAGTGGGGCCGGGAGCTGTTTTTT	CASSIGGQWGRELFF
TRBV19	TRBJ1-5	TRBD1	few	TGTGCCAGTAGTACAGGACAGGGTGGCAATCAGCCCCAGCATTTT	CASSTGQGGNQPQHF
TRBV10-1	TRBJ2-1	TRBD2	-	TGCGCCAGCAGTGAGCCGCGGACTAGAGTCAATGAGCAGTTCTTC	CASSEPRTRVNEQFF